Listed here is a single T cell receptor beta chain. The antigen is undetermined. It was with 60 Vbeta and 13 Jbeta primers that the PCR ran. TCRdb's copy holds only in-frame clones and misses some; the assay was immunoSEQ multiplex PCR. Found here are around 100,000 clones, approximately 72% of them singletons; the top ten hold 13% to 15%. The V segment lost 4 bases and the J segment 2 bases; nucleotides outside the gene matches: 4. This CDR3 is built from 14 residues. Per germline, CDR1 LNHDA and CDR2 SQIVND (reference sequence). This specimen comes from a study of cytomegalovirus exposure and HLA in healthy donors. The study's findings and limits: Cytomegalovirus association was assigned to about 150 TCR beta chains. Most TCR sequences were uncommon, yet certain public TCRs appeared in many donors. For most TCR beta V segments, an earlier analysis put the productive rate at about 90% or about 30% of the time.

The rearrangement uses TRBV19 and TRBJ2-5; 7 bases agree with TRBD1. The clonotype comes from a male donor in good health and CMV-seropositive. The source material was PBMCs. CDR3 in DNA: TGTGCCAGTAGTAACCGGGACAGACAAGAGACCCAGTACTTC. It is translated as CASSNRDRQETQYF.